This T cell receptor beta chain was recorded in a study of OX40 agonist ivuxolimab in advanced cancers. Study-level background: Patients with hepatocellular carcinoma, melanoma, renal cell or head and neck cancer made up the dose-escalation patients. General study points: Among patients with partial responses at 0.1-3.0 mg/kg, clonal expansion was among the lowest. In general, CD8+ T cells held more expanded clones than CD4+ did, on average.

TCRdb's copy holds only in-frame clones and misses some; the assay was immunoSEQ multiplex PCR. The table shows tens of thousands of clones, with around nine tenths occurring only once. Note on this clone: Its cognate antigen is unknown.

Looked up from germline, CDR1 is SEHNR and CDR2 is FQNEAQ (reference sequence). V gave up 5 bases and J gave up 5 bases, with 12 bases separating them. The CDR3 is 13 amino acids. Baseline, cycle 4 day 1, and cycle 7 day 1 were the blood sampling points. The sequences come from CD4+ or CD8+ T cells sorted from blood, collected in a trial of the OX40 agonist ivuxolimab. This clonotype was sampled from an adult with an advanced solid tumor such as melanoma, head and neck, liver or kidney cancer. This rearrangement joins TRBV7-9 to TRBJ2-5; either TRBD1 or TRBD2 may fit D (6 bases each). The DNA of the CDR3 is TGTGCCAGCAGCCCCCGAGGGGGGGAGACCCAGTACTTC. Translated: CASSPRGGETQYF.